The 7 T cell receptor beta chains presented below share a single source sample, sequenced in a study of blood T cells in healthy people across ages. A second about 6 to 12 cycle PCR used barcoded and J-beta primers. TCRdb processed the 5' RACE reads anew with MiXCR; each CDR3 protein has one entry. The sample lists 710,000 or so distinct CDR3 sequences; approximately 31% were seen once. Input material: blood. The receptors here all came from a woman over 75 in good health.

This clonotype was seen ten or more times. The chain joins TRBV7-9 to TRBJ1-4; maybe TRBD1 (5 bases). Per germline, CDR1 SEHNR and CDR2 FQNEAQ (reference sequence). Trimming removed 5 bases from V and 3 bases from J, with 13 bases in between. The CDR3 has 15 residues. The CDR3 is CASSPTGQSNEKLFF. DNA of the CDR3: TGTGCCAGCAGCCCAACGGGGCAATCTAATGAAAAACTGTTTTTT. The full variable domain, its missing parts supplied by reference TRBV7-9 and TRBJ1-4, is DTGVSQNPRHKITKRGQNVTFRCDPISEHNRLYWYRQTLGQGPEFLTYFQNEAQLEKSRLLSDRFSAERPKGSFSTLEIQRTEQGDSAMYLCASSPTGQSNEKLFFGSGTQLSVL.

This clonotype has at least ten counts. The V gene is TRBV7-2, the J gene TRBJ2-1; D remains ambiguous. The CDR3 totals 15 residues. Trimming took 1 base from V and 5 from J, leaving 12 bases between them. Per germline, CDR1 SGHTA and CDR2 FQGNSA. The CDR3 protein is CASSLEVGSNNEQFF. DNA of the CDR3: TGTGCCAGCAGCTTAGAGGTGGGGTCAAACAATGAGCAGTTCTTC.

This clonotype occurred a few times. The chain joins TRBV7-2 to TRBJ2-2, with D unresolved. V was trimmed by 9 bases and J by 7 bases, leaving 18 bases between them. The CDR3 has 14 amino acids. CDR1 and CDR2 from the germline V gene are SGHTA and FQGNSA. The chain's CDR3 is CASNLAEFFGELFF. The CDR3 DNA follows: TGTGCCAGTAACCTGGCGGAGTTCTTCGGGGAGCTGTTTTTT.

Many counts were recorded for this clonotype. V gene TRBV29-1 combines with J gene TRBJ1-1; D is undetermined. The CDR3 sequence is 13 residues long. Looked up from germline, CDR1 is SQVTM and CDR2 is ANQGSEA. The V end was cut by 4 bases, the J end by 8 bases, with 17 bases between. The CDR3 is CSVVLLAEQEAFF. CDR3 nucleotide sequence: TGCAGCGTTGTACTCTTGGCTGAGCAGGAAGCTTTCTTT.

The chain uses TRBV6-5 and TRBJ2-7; D remains unclear. The CDR3 loop spans 13 amino acids. Trimming removed 5 bases at V and 5 bases at J, with 13 bases between. Germline V gives CDR1 MNHEY, CDR2 SVGAGI. CDR3 protein: CASSRDSAHEQYF. The CDR3 DNA reads TGTGCCAGCAGTCGAGACTCTGCCCACGAGCAGTACTTC.

This clonotype turned up a few times. A much larger clone lies one base from this, so it may be a read error. The rearrangement joins TRBV4-2 to TRBJ1-4, with TRBD1 matching 9 bases. V gave up 6 bases and J gave up 5 bases; unmatched junction bases: 4. This CDR3 comprises 14 residues. Germline CDR1 and CDR2: LGHNA and YNFKEQ. CDR3 DNA sequence: TGTGCCAGCAGAAGGACAGGGGCGAATGAAAAACTGTTTTTT. Translation: CASRRTGANEKLFF.

V gene TRBV19 combines with J gene TRBJ1-1, with D uncertain. CDR1 LNHDA and CDR2 SQIVND come from the germline V gene (reference sequence). The CDR3 sequence is 12 residues long. V dropped 5 bases and J dropped 5 bases, with 9 bases sitting between them. DNA for the CDR3: TGTGCCAGTAGTTCCCGCAGGACTGAAGCTTTCTTT. Its translation is CASSSRRTEAFF.